The following is a T cell receptor (beta chain) sequence with its context. The antigen remains unidentified. The entry originates in a study of T-cell memory formation after mild COVID-19. CDR3 length: 17 amino acids. Germline CDR1 and CDR2: SGHNT and YENEEA. Losses at the gene ends were 4 bases for V and 5 bases for J; bases not matched to a gene: 7. The study, taken as a whole, reports: The study found contracting CD4+ clones mainly in CM and EM and contracting CD8+ clones in EMRA.

One entry per CDR3 protein, called by TCRdb with MiXCR from the 5' RACE reads. The sample carries roughly 620,000 distinct CDR3 sequences, roughly 18% recorded once. Sequencing input: PBMCs or a T cell subset sorted from them (not recorded which). This clonotype originated in an adult woman who had mild COVID-19 (a few samples of this study predate the infection). Cell type and time point are not known. The chain couples TRBV11-3 to TRBJ2-5; the match to TRBD2 covers 16 bases. The CDR3 protein is CASSSGTSGGASETQYF. The CDR3 coding sequence is TGTGCCAGCAGCTCCGGGACTAGCGGGGGGGCCTCGGAGACCCAGTACTTC.